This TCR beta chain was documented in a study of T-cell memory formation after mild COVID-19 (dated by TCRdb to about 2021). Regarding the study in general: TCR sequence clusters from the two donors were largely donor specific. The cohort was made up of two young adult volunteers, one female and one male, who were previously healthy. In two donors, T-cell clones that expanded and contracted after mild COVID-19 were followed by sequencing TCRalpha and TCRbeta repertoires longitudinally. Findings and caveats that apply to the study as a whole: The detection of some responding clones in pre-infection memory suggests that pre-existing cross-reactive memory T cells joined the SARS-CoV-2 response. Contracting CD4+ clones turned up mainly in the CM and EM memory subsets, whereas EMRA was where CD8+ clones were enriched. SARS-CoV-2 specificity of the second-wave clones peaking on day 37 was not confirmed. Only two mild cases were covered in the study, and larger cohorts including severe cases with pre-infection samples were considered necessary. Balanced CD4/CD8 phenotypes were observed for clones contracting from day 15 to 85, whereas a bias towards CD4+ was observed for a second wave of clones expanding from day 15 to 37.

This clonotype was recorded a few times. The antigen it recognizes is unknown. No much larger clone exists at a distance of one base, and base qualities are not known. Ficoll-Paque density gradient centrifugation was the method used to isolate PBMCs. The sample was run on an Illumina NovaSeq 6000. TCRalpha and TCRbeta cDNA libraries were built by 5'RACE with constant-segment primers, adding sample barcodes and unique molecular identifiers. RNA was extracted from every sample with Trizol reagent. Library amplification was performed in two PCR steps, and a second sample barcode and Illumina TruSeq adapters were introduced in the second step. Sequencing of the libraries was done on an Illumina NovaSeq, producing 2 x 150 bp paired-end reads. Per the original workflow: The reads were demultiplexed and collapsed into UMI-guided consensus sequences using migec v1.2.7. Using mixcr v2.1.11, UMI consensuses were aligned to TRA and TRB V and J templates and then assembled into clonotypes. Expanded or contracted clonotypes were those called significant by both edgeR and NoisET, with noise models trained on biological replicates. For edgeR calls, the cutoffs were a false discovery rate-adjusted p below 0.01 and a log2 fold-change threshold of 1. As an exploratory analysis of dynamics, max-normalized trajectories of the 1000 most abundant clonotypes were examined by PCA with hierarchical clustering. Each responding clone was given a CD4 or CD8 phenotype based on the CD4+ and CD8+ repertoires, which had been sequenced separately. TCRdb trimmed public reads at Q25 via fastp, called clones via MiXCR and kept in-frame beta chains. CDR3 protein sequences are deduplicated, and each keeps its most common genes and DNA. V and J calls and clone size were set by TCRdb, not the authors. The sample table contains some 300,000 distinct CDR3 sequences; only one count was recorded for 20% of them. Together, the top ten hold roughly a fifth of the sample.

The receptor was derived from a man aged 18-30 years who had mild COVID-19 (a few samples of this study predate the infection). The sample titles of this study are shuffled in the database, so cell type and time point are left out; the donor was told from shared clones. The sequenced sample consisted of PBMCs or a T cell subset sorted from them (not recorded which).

The CDR3 reads CATRPGQRATEAFF. The bases are TGTGCCACGCGGCCCGGACAGAGGGCCACTGAAGCTTTCTTT. Rearrangement joined TRBV10-3 to TRBJ1-1; a weak D assignment points to TRBD1 (6 bases agree). CDR1 ENHRY and CDR2 SYGVKD are derived from the germline V gene. Trimming costs V 10 bases and J 4 bases, and their ends lie 19 bases apart. Counted from cysteine to phenylalanine, this CDR3 has 14 amino acids. The sequence is cut down to CDR3 DNA, 42 bases in frame from base 1.